This paragraph reports one T cell receptor (beta chain). Its specificity is unknown. The sample comes from a study of regulatory and conventional T cells in RAG deficiency. Study findings and constraints: Shorter CDR3s in all patient subsets; >75% Treg-Tconv overlap in Omenn. Omenn syndrome and CID/AS patients had 95 to 100-fold fewer unique Treg TCR beta sequences, versus around 10-fold elsewhere.

Repertoires were generated with immunoSEQ multiplex PCR, while TCRdb's copy carries only in-frame clones and drops some. The sample contains tens of thousands of clones, approximately 91% of which appear only once. This CDR3 is 16 amino acids long. V shed 0 bases, J shed 2 bases, and the junction held 3 bases outside the gene matches. Germline V gene data show CDR1 as SGHKS and CDR2 as YYEKEE (reference sequence). Separately, the same data were catalogued under a study of regulatory T cells. That publication notes: The primer mix had 52 TRBV and 13 TRBJ primers.

The genes are TRBV5-5 and TRBJ2-3, with 10 bases identical to TRBD2. This TCR derives from a human donor in good health. Sequenced: CD8+ T cells sorted from blood. CDR3 loop: CASSLVAGGATDTQYF. The CDR3 nucleotides are TGTGCCAGCAGCTTGGTAGCGGGAGGCGCCACAGATACGCAGTATTTT.